The next 19 T cell receptor beta chains were all read from a single sample in a study of blood T cells in healthy people across ages. It was with a sample-barcoded 5' primer and a J-beta primer mix that a second PCR of about 6 to 12 cycles was run. TCRdb fed the 5' RACE reads into MiXCR, producing one record per CDR3 protein. This table holds more than 800,000 distinct CDR3 sequences, about 30% found once. The sequenced material came from blood. The receptor set was obtained from a woman older than 75 in good health.

Many counts were recorded for this clonotype. The V and J genes are TRBV4-2 and TRBJ2-3; D gene ambiguous. Per germline, CDR1 LGHNA and CDR2 YNFKEQ. The CDR3 runs to 15 residues. The germline V and J ends were trimmed by 0 bases and 4 bases, with 11 bases remaining between them. CDR3 residues: CASSQDLTHSDTQYF. DNA of the CDR3: TGTGCCAGCAGCCAAGACCTTACGCACTCAGATACGCAGTATTTT.

This rearrangement joins TRBV12-3 or TRBV12-4 to TRBJ2-7; 8 bases agree with TRBD2. The DNA end is more similar to TRBJ2-5, so the J call may be wrong. CDR3 size: 15 residues. The CDR3 sequence: CASSFRGGPAETQYF. The CDR3 region has the DNA TGTGCCAGCAGTTTTCGGGGGGGTCCGGCGGAGACCCAGTACTTC.

This chain uses TRBV12-3 or TRBV12-4 with TRBJ2-7, with no clear D. Trimming took off 3 bases at V and 3 bases at J, with 6 bases between the two ends. CDR3 size: 12 residues. The CDR3 coding sequence is TGTGCCAGCAGTTTTGTATACTACGAGCAGTACTTC. It is translated as CASSFVYYEQYF.

This clonotype was seen more than once but under ten times. V usage is TRBV27 and J usage is TRBJ1-1; D is perhaps TRBD1 (5 bases). The CDR3 length is 16 residues. The V and J ends lost 5 bases and 1 base respectively, with 17 bases between them. The germline V gene encodes CDR1 MNHEY and CDR2 SMNVEV (reference sequence). CDR3 amino acids: CASSPWSGGGNTEAFF. In nucleotides, the CDR3 is TGTGCCAGCAGTCCTTGGTCGGGGGGGGGGAACACTGAAGCTTTCTTT.

The chain uses TRBV12-3 or TRBV12-4 and TRBJ2-2; D uncertain. Trimming cost V 5 bases and J 5 bases, with 15 bases left between them. The CDR3 has 15 residues. This CDR3 is CASSPRATRTGELFF. CDR3 coding DNA: TGTGCCAGCAGTCCCCGGGCCACGAGGACCGGGGAGCTGTTTTTT.

This clonotype was recorded at least ten times. The chain is built from TRBV20-1 and TRBJ1-2; TRBD1 matches 7 bases. The germline CDR1 and CDR2 sequences are DFQATT and SNEGSKA (reference sequence). The V segment lost 0 bases and the J segment 4 bases; nucleotides outside the gene matches: 17. The CDR3 is 18 residues long. In nucleotides, the CDR3 is TGCAGTGCTAGAGATCCCTCCTTTGTGGCAGGGGGTATCTATGGCTACACCTTC. Its protein product is CSARDPSFVAGGIYGYTF.

As for this clonotype: A read error may be the cause here, since a much bigger clone is one base away. The V call is TRBV6-2 or TRBV6-3, the J call TRBJ2-5; 8 nucleotides align to TRBD2. Germline V gene lookup returns CDR1 MNHEY and CDR2 SVGEGT. V shed 4 bases and J 11 bases; nucleotides not matched to a gene: 12. The length of the CDR3 is 14 residues. The CDR3 loop is CASSSPGGRNEQYF. The CDR3 DNA is TGTGCCAGCAGTTCCCCGGGGGGGCGGAATGAGCAGTACTTC.

This clonotype was picked up a small number of times. A junction boundary mismatches the germline segment, possibly from a read error. V is TRBV7-2 and J is TRBJ2-1; D remains ambiguous. The CDR3 runs 15 residues. Per germline, CDR1 SGHTA and CDR2 FQGNSA. The CDR3 loop is CASSSQGFAYNEPYF. For the CDR3, the DNA is TGTGCCAGCAGCTCTCAAGGGTTTGCCTACAATGAGCCGTACTTC.

This sequence joins TRBV7-2 and TRBJ2-1; D is possibly TRBD1 (5 bases). The J call may be incorrect, as the DNA end agrees better with TRBJ2-7. The CDR3 is made up of 15 amino acids. CDR1 and CDR2 from the germline V gene are SGHTA and FQGNSA. CDR3 DNA: TGTGCCAGCAGCTTAGAAGGTAGGGGTGACAACGAGCAGTACTTC. This encodes CASSLEGRGDNEQYF.

The table lists this clonotype with many counts. The genes are TRBV5-5 and TRBJ2-5; TRBD1 matches 12 bases. CDR1 SGHKS and CDR2 YYEKEE come from the germline V gene (reference sequence). V dropped 0 bases and J dropped 5; count of bases not matched to a gene: 5. The CDR3 is 16 residues long. The CDR3 DNA follows: TGTGCCAGCAGCTTGGGGGGACAGGGGGCATGGGAGACCCAGTACTTC. Its protein product is CASSLGGQGAWETQYF.

Worth noting for this clonotype: A much larger clone is a single base away; this may be a read error. V gene TRBV25-1 combines with J gene TRBJ2-5; maybe TRBD2 (6 bases). V dropped 1 base and J dropped 1 base, with 10 bases sitting between them. Germline V lookup: CDR1 MGHDK, CDR2 SYGVNS. This CDR3 contains 15 residues. The CDR3 DNA is TGTGCCAGCAGTGAATTAGCGGAGGGCCAAGAGACCCAGTACTTC. It is translated as CASSELAEGQETQYF.

V is TRBV4-3 and J is TRBJ1-4, with D possibly matching TRBD1 (6 bases). CDR1 is LGHNA, CDR2 YSLEER, per germline. This CDR3 is built from 15 residues. V was shortened by 3 bases and J by 7 bases, with 15 bases between the two germline ends. CDR3: CASSHSTGVSEKLFF. CDR3 coding DNA: TGCGCCAGCAGCCACTCGACAGGAGTTTCTGAAAAACTGTTTTTT.

The table lists this clonotype with many counts. This rearrangement joins TRBV4-1 to TRBJ2-6, with a tentative D call TRBD1 (5 bases). This CDR3 is 17 amino acids long. The V and J ends lost 4 bases and 0 bases respectively, with 13 bases between them. Germline assignment: CDR1 MGHRA and CDR2 YSYEKL. The CDR3 is CASSRTDTGSGANVLTF. The CDR3 coding sequence is TGCGCCAGCAGCCGAACAGATACAGGCTCTGGGGCCAACGTCCTGACTTTC.

A word on this clonotype: A much larger clone lies a single base off, so this may be a read error. The rearrangement uses TRBV6-2 or TRBV6-3 and TRBJ2-3; 12 positions match TRBD1. CDR3 length: 18 amino acids. Germline CDR1 and CDR2: MNHEY and SVGEGT. This chain's CDR3 is CVSTLRRGGTGGSDTQYF. CDR3 coding DNA: TGTGTCAGCACCCTACGAAGGGGCGGGACAGGGGGCTCAGATACGCAGTATTTT.

Ten or more counts support this clonotype. The chain carries TRBV28 and TRBJ2-5, with 7 bases fitting TRBD2. Germline values: CDR1 MDHEN, CDR2 SYDVKM. There are 18 residues in the CDR3. V lost 1 base and J lost 5; bases outside the gene matches: 16. CDR3: CASSLSVRVRGERETQYF. CDR3 sequence (DNA): TGTGCCAGCAGTTTATCTGTGAGGGTTCGGGGGGAGAGGGAGACCCAGTACTTC.

This clonotype was counted at least ten times. The chain couples TRBV7-2 to TRBJ1-2; 7 nucleotides line up with TRBD1. The V gene's germline CDR1 is SGHTA and CDR2 FQGNSA. The CDR3 totals 15 residues. Unmatched junction bases numbered 12, after V lost 4 bases and J lost 7 bases. The CDR3 spells CASSSTYDRAFGYTF. Written as DNA, the CDR3 is TGTGCCAGCAGCTCCACCTACGACAGGGCTTTTGGCTACACCTTC.

This clonotype occurred many times. The V and J genes are TRBV20-1 and TRBJ1-6; D unresolved. Between the trimmed V and J ends, which lost 5 bases and 10 bases, there was a span of 18 bases. This CDR3 is 14 amino acids long. CDR1 and CDR2 (germline): DFQATT, SNEGSKA (reference sequence). The CDR3 DNA reads TGCAGTGCTCCCAGGCCGGGGTCTAGCTCACCCCTCCACTTT. Translated, it gives CSAPRPGSSSPLHF.

This clonotype has a count of ten or more. The rearrangement links TRBV5-1 to TRBJ2-7; no reliable D call. Germline CDR1 is SGHRS and CDR2 is YFSETQ. This CDR3 is built from 15 residues. Trimming left V 0 bases short and J 4 bases short, with 14 bases between. The CDR3 DNA follows: TGCGCCAGCAGCTTGGTCGCACCCGGTTCTTACGAGCAGTACTTC. Encoded protein: CASSLVAPGSYEQYF.

As to this clonotype: Being one base from a much bigger clone, this may be a read error. The CDR3 DNA sequence: TGCAGTGCTAGAGGGGACGGGGCACGCTACAGTGAGCAGTTCTTC. As protein: CSARGDGARYSEQFF. The V gene is TRBV20-1, the J gene TRBJ2-1; either TRBD1 or TRBD2 may supply D (5 bases each). The CDR3 is made up of 15 amino acids. From germline, CDR1 is DFQATT and CDR2 SNEGSKA (reference sequence).